The present TCR beta chain was sequenced within a study of response to subunit inactivated influenza vaccine. Whole-study results and caveats: The authors suggested that every seasonal influenza vaccination recruits few new T cells.

This clonotype was seen more than once but under ten times. Its antigen remains unidentified. The CDR3 spans 13 residues. Germline assignment: CDR1 DFQATT and CDR2 SNEGSKA (reference sequence). V dropped 2 bases and J dropped 8 bases, with 12 bases sitting between them. One entry per CDR3 protein, called by TCRdb with MiXCR from the RT-PCR reads. The table includes 800,000 to 1,000,000 distinct CDR3 sequences, 21% detected once. The receptor was derived from a man aged 50 to 60 who received an inactivated influenza vaccine. This specimen consisted of PBMCs from blood, obtained 5 to 6 days after vaccination. This chain links TRBV20-1 with TRBJ1-4; TRBD1 is a possible D gene (5 bases). CDR3 protein: CSARRGPGEKLFF. In nucleotides, the CDR3 is TGCAGTGCTAGAAGGGGACCCGGGGAAAAACTGTTTTTT.